This T cell receptor beta chain was captured by sequencing in a study of beta chain features in type 1 diabetes. Study-wide points: Within each of all four CD4+ subsets, Type 1 diabetes patients had TCRB CDR3s that were moderately but significantly shorter.

Expressed TCRB transcripts got sequenced, as all isolated RNA was reverse transcribed. The protocol was immunoSEQ multiplex PCR, while the TCRdb copy is restricted to in-frame clones and leaves out a portion. The table records about 240,000 clones, 14% of them present only once. Trimming shortened V by 4 bases and J by 1 base, and 12 bases separated the two germline ends. Germline V gene data show CDR1 as MGHRA and CDR2 as YSYEKL. The CDR3 is 15 residues long. With respect to this clone: Antigen unknown.

The gene calls are TRBV4-1 and TRBJ2-3; the D gene is possibly TRBD1 (6 bases). This receptor was obtained from a man in his thirties or forties with type 1 diabetes. The sample comprised naive CD4+ T cells from blood. Here the CDR3 reads CASSRDPGGTDTQYF. CDR3 in DNA: TGCGCCAGCAGCCGTGATCCAGGGGGCACAGATACGCAGTATTTT.